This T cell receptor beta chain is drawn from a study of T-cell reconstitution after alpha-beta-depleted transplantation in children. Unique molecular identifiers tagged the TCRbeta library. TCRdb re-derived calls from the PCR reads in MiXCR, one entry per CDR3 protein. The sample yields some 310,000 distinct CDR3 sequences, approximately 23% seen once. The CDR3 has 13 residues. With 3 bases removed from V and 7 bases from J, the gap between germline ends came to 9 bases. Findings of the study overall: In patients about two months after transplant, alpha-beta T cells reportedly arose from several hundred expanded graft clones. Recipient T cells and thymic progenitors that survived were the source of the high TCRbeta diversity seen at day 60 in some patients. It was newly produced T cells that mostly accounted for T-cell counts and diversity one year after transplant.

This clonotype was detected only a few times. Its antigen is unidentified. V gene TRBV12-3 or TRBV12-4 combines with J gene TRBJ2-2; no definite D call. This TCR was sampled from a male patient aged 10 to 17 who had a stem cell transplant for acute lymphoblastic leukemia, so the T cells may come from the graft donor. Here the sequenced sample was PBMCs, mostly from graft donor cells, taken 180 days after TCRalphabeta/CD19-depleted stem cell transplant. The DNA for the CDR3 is TGTGCCAGCAGTTTTCCCGGGCACGGGGAGCTGTTTTTT. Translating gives CASSFPGHGELFF.